This is a list of T cell receptor beta chains from one sample in a study of cytomegalovirus exposure and HLA in healthy donors. The table came from immunoSEQ multiplex PCR; TCRdb's copy has only in-frame clones and leaves some out. The table includes about 270,000 clones, about 75% detected once. Specimen: PBMCs. Receptors were obtained from a female donor in good health and CMV-seronegative. Each CDR3 is given with its conserved first and last residue. D genes are given only for firm matches. Clone size, where shown, is once, few, many, or a class for clones that have expanded.

size: -
D: TRBD1
J: TRBJ2-7
V: TRBV5-1
DNA: TGCGCCAGCAGCTTGGAGGGGGCCTCCTACGAGCAGTACTTC
CDR3: CASSLEGASYEQYF

size: -
D: -
J: TRBJ2-1
V: TRBV29-1
DNA: TGCAGCGTTGAAGGTACTAGCTCCTACAATGAGCAGTTCTTC
CDR3: CSVEGTSSYNEQFF

size: -
D: TRBD1
J: TRBJ1-5
V: TRBV6-1
DNA: TGTGCCAGCAGTGAAAGCGGCTGGACAGGGGGACATCGTCAGCCCCAGCATTTT
CDR3: CASSESGWTGGHRQPQHF

size: -
D: TRBD2
J: TRBJ2-1
V: TRBV4-1
DNA: TGCGCCAGCAGCCAACCTAGCGGGACTTACAATGAGCAGTTCTTC
CDR3: CASSQPSGTYNEQFF

size: few
D: -
J: TRBJ2-1
V: TRBV18
DNA: TGTGCCAGCTCACCGGCGACTTACAATGAGCAGTTCTTC
CDR3: CASSPATYNEQFF

size: -
D: -
J: TRBJ1-2
V: TRBV25-1
DNA: TGTGCCAGCTCCAGGACACTTTCGTATGGCTACACCTTC
CDR3: CASSRTLSYGYTF

size: -
D: TRBD2
J: TRBJ2-3
V: TRBV30
DNA: TGTGCCTGGAGTCCAGGGACTAGCGGGGCCACAGATACGCAGTATTTT
CDR3: CAWSPGTSGATDTQYF

size: few
D: -
J: TRBJ2-7
V: TRBV27
DNA: TGTGCCAGCAGTTTCGGCTACGAGCAGTACTTC
CDR3: CASSFGYEQYF

size: -
D: TRBD1
J: TRBJ1-4
V: TRBV28
DNA: TGTGCCAGCAGTTTATCCGGGACAGGGGAAGAAAAACTGTTTTTT
CDR3: CASSLSGTGEEKLFF

size: -
D: TRBD1
J: TRBJ1-2
V: TRBV2
DNA: TGTGCCAGCAGACAGGGGCGATCCTACGATGGCTACACCTTC
CDR3: CASRQGRSYDGYTF

size: -
D: -
J: TRBJ2-7
V: TRBV5-1
DNA: TGCGCCAGCAGCTTCGGGGGAGGAGGGTACGAGCAGTACTTC
CDR3: CASSFGGGGYEQYF

size: few
D: TRBD2
J: TRBJ2-7
V: TRBV7-2
DNA: TGTGCCAGTCAACTAGCGGGAGGCGCCGGCTCCTACGAGCAGTACTTC
CDR3: CASQLAGGAGSYEQYF

size: -
D: TRBD1
J: TRBJ1-1
V: TRBV5-4
DNA: TGTGCCAGCAGCTCACGGACAGGAAACACTGAAGCTTTCTTT
CDR3: CASSSRTGNTEAFF

size: -
D: -
J: TRBJ2-7
V: TRBV20-1
DNA: TGCAGTGCGGGGGCAATCTACGAGCAGTACTTC
CDR3: CSAGAIYEQYF

size: -
D: -
J: TRBJ2-2
V: TRBV7-9
DNA: TGTGCCAGCAGCTCGTCCCCCCGCGGGGCGGGCTTTAACACCGGGGAGCTGTTTTTT
CDR3: CASSSSPRGAGFNTGELFF

size: once
D: TRBD2
J: TRBJ2-2
V: TRBV18
DNA: TGTGCCAGCTCGCCGAGACTAGCGGGAGACACGGACACCGGGGAGCTGTTTTTT
CDR3: CASSPRLAGDTDTGELFF

size: -
D: -
J: TRBJ2-7
V: TRBV29-1
DNA: TGCAGCGTTGAAGGGAGTCAGGGGGGCTACGAGCAGTACTTC
CDR3: CSVEGSQGGYEQYF

size: -
D: TRBD1
J: TRBJ2-5
V: TRBV28
DNA: TGTGCCACCGGACAGGGGAGAGAGACCCAGTACTTC
CDR3: CATGQGRETQYF

size: -
D: -
J: TRBJ2-7
V: TRBV7-2
DNA: TGTGCCAGCAGTTTTCTTGGCGGGATCATATCCTACGAGCAGTACTTC
CDR3: CASSFLGGIISYEQYF

size: -
D: TRBD1
J: TRBJ2-1
V: TRBV29-1
DNA: TGCAGCGGAAGGACAGGGAATTACAATGAGCAGTTCTTC
CDR3: CSGRTGNYNEQFF

size: -
D: TRBD1
J: TRBJ2-3
V: TRBV5-1
DNA: TGCGCCAGCAGCTTAGACAGGGGGCTAGTAGATACGCAGTATTTT
CDR3: CASSLDRGLVDTQYF

size: -
D: -
J: TRBJ2-7
V: TRBV30
DNA: TGTGCCTGGTCGGGAGACAAGAGCTCCTACGAGCAGTACTTC
CDR3: CAWSGDKSSYEQYF

size: -
D: -
J: TRBJ2-1
V: TRBV4-1
DNA: TGCGCCAGCAGCCAATTGGACGGGAGATCCTACAATGAGCAGTTCTTC
CDR3: CASSQLDGRSYNEQFF

size: -
D: -
J: TRBJ2-6
V: TRBV15
DNA: TGTGCCACGAGGAACTCTGGGGCCAACGTCCTGACTTTC
CDR3: CATRNSGANVLTF

size: -
D: TRBD1
J: TRBJ1-3
V: TRBV19
DNA: TGTGCCAGTGGCCCCCGGACAGGCATTCGAGGGACCATATATTTT
CDR3: CASGPRTGIRGTIYF

size: once
D: -
J: TRBJ2-7
V: TRBV6-1
DNA: TGTGCCAGCAGTGAAGGCCCCAGGGCCTACGAGCAGTACTTC
CDR3: CASSEGPRAYEQYF

size: -
D: TRBD2
J: TRBJ2-1
V: TRBV7-7
DNA: TGTGCTAGCAGCTCCGTTCGGGCTAGCGGGTTCGGCAATGAGCAGTTCTTC
CDR3: CASSSVRASGFGNEQFF

size: -
D: TRBD1
J: TRBJ2-3
V: TRBV4-1
DNA: TGCGCCAGCAGCCAACGTGGGGGTCGGGGACAGGGAATTCTGTTAGGTACGCAGTATTTT
CDR3: CASSQRGGRGQGILLGTQYF

size: -
D: -
J: TRBJ2-3
V: TRBV5-1
DNA: TGCGCCAGCAGCTTAGAGGAGGGACGCACAGATACGCAGTATTTT
CDR3: CASSLEEGRTDTQYF

size: -
D: TRBD2
J: TRBJ2-1
V: TRBV27
DNA: TGTGCCAGCGGAAGGCCGGGACTAGCGGGAGGTGAGCAGTTCTTC
CDR3: CASGRPGLAGGEQFF

size: -
D: -
J: TRBJ2-5
V: TRBV25-1
DNA: TGTGCCAGCAGTGAAAACTCACCGTGGGAGACCCAGTACTTC
CDR3: CASSENSPWETQYF

size: -
D: -
J: TRBJ2-5
V: TRBV7-2
DNA: TGTGCCAGCAGCCCCCGGCCCGCGGGGTGGGAGACCCAGTACTTC
CDR3: CASSPRPAGWETQYF